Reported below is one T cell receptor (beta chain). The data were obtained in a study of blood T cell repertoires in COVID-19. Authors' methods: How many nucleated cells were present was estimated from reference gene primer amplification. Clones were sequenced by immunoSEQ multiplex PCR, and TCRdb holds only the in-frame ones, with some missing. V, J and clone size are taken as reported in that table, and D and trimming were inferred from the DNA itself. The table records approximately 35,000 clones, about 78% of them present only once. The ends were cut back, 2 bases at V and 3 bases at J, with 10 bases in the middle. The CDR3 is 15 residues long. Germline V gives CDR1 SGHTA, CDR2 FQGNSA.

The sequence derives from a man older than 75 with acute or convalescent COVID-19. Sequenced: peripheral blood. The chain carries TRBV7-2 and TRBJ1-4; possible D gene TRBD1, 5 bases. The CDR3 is CASSLKGQPNEKLFF. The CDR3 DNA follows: TGTGCCAGCAGCTTAAAAGGACAACCTAATGAAAAACTGTTTTTT.